The next 16 T cell receptor beta chains were all read from a single sample in a study of technical replicates of blood from four donors. Sequenced by immunoSEQ multiplex PCR; TCRdb stores in-frame clones only, minus some. The sample contains fewer than 15,000 clones, 95% of which appear only once. The sample taken for sequencing was PBMCs. These receptors came from a human donor in good health.

The V call is TRBV7-2, the J call TRBJ1-2; D gene uncertain. Trimming shortened V by 7 bases and J by 2 bases, and 14 bases separated the two germline ends. The CDR3 is made up of 14 amino acids. Germline lookup yields CDR1 SGHTA and CDR2 FQGNSA. CDR3 nucleotides: TGTGCCAGCACCTCCGGGTCCGTGAACTATGGCTACACCTTC. Its translation: CASTSGSVNYGYTF.

The rearrangement joins TRBV10-3 to TRBJ1-1, with 8 nucleotides matching TRBD1. CDR1 is ENHRY, CDR2 SYGVKD, per germline. J lost 7 bases, V lost 3 bases, and 10 bases had no gene match. The CDR3 has 15 residues. The DNA of the CDR3 is TGTGCCATCAGTGATGTCGACAGGGGCGGCAGTGAAGCTTTCTTT. Protein: CAISDVDRGGSEAFF.

This chain joins TRBV5-6 and TRBJ1-2, with 7 bases lining up with TRBD1. Trimming at V came to 0 bases and at J to 3 bases, leaving 2 bases not matched to a gene. CDR1 and CDR2 (germline): SGHDT, YYEEEE. The CDR3 sequence is 14 residues long. CDR3 amino acids: CASSLGRGDYGYTF. The CDR3 region has the DNA TGTGCCAGCAGCTTGGGCAGGGGGGACTATGGCTACACCTTC.

The chain couples TRBV6-1 to TRBJ1-2; TRBD1 is a possible D gene (5 bases). The CDR3 sequence is 15 residues long. Trimming cost V 5 bases and J 5 bases, with 18 bases left between them. Germline assignment: CDR1 MNHNS and CDR2 SASEGT. The CDR3 spells CASSPSGQPEYGYTF. CDR3 sequence (DNA): TGTGCCAGCAGTCCCTCTGGACAACCTGAATATGGCTACACCTTC.

The gene calls are TRBV2 and TRBJ2-5; 11 positions match TRBD2. J lost 5 bases, V lost 6 bases, and 11 bases had no gene match. Germline assignment: CDR1 SNHLY and CDR2 FYNNEI. The CDR3 consists of 16 residues. Here the CDR3 DNA reads TGTGCCAGCAGCGATACTAGCGGGAGTGGGAGTGAGACCCAGTACTTC. Translated: CASSDTSGSGSETQYF. Full variable domain (remainder filled in from reference TRBV2 and TRBJ2-5): EPEVTQTPSHQVTQMGQEVILRCVPISNHLYFYWYRQILGQKVEFLVSFYNNEISEKSEIFDDQFSVERPDGSNFTLKIRSTKLEDSAMYFCASSDTSGSGSETQYFGPGTRLLVL.

J is TRBJ2-5 and V is TRBV7-9; 14 bases fit TRBD2. The CDR3 runs to 17 residues. Germline CDR1 SEHNR, CDR2 FQNEAQ (reference sequence). Losses at the gene ends were 5 bases for V and 5 bases for J; bases not matched to a gene: 10. CDR3 coding DNA: TGTGCCAGCAGCACGGGACTAGCGGGAGTATTGAGGGAGACCCAGTACTTC. This sequence encodes CASSTGLAGVLRETQYF.

V usage is TRBV30 and J usage is TRBJ2-1, with 8 positions matching TRBD2. The V gene's germline CDR1 is GTSNPN and CDR2 SVGIG (reference sequence). The junction had 16 bases not matched to a gene; V was cut back by 0 bases and J by 9 bases. The CDR3 spans 17 residues. This CDR3 is CAWSVPGTGLRGGEQFF. The CDR3 DNA reads TGTGCCTGGAGTGTTCCCGGAACGGGGCTTCGGGGGGGTGAGCAGTTCTTC.

The chain combines TRBV4-1 with TRBJ2-1, with D tentatively TRBD1 (6 bases). The CDR3 extends over 16 amino acids. V was pared by 3 bases and J by 2 bases, with 14 bases between. Germline loops: CDR1 MGHRA, CDR2 YSYEKL. The CDR3 is CASSQPTGETYNEQFF. CDR3 DNA: TGCGCCAGCAGCCAGCCGACAGGTGAAACCTACAATGAGCAGTTCTTC.

V gene TRBV10-2 combines with J gene TRBJ2-1; D perhaps matches TRBD2 (6 bases). V was cut by 0 bases and J by 7 bases, with 13 bases left in between. This CDR3 region has 15 residues. From germline, CDR1 is WSHSY and CDR2 SAAADI. CDR3 amino acids: CASSESEGGGNEQFF. CDR3 coding DNA: TGCGCCAGCAGTGAGTCGGAGGGAGGAGGGAATGAGCAGTTCTTC.

The chain links TRBV7-2 to TRBJ1-3; TRBD1 is a possible D gene (5 bases). The V and J ends lost 4 bases and 4 bases respectively, with 11 bases between them. The CDR3 length is 14 residues. Germline CDR1 SGHTA, CDR2 FQGNSA. The CDR3 spells CASSSQGVGNTIYF. CDR3 nucleotide sequence: TGTGCCAGCAGCTCGCAGGGTGTAGGAAACACCATATATTTT.

The genes are TRBV9 and TRBJ2-3, with D possibly matching TRBD2 (5 bases). Germline lookup yields CDR1 SGDLS and CDR2 YYNGEE. The CDR3 spans 14 residues. The ends were cut back, 3 bases at V and 2 bases at J, with 10 bases in the middle. In DNA form, the CDR3 reads TGTGCCAGCAGCGAGGACTCAGACACAGATACGCAGTATTTT. Residues: CASSEDSDTDTQYF.

The chain couples TRBV7-3 to TRBJ2-2, with D perhaps TRBD1 (6 bases). The V end was cut by 4 bases, the J end by 2 bases, with 14 bases between. Germline values: CDR1 SGHTA, CDR2 FQGTGA. The CDR3 is 16 residues long. CDR3 sequence (DNA): TGTGCCAGCAGCTCCACCGGGACATTTAACACCGGGGAGCTGTTTTTT. Translated, it gives CASSSTGTFNTGELFF.

This chain links TRBV27 with TRBJ2-1; 9 positions match TRBD2. Germline V gene data show CDR1 as MNHEY and CDR2 as SMNVEV (reference sequence). The J segment lost 4 bases and the V segment lost 5 bases, leaving 12 bases of the junction unmatched. The CDR3 is made up of 17 amino acids. The chain's CDR3 is CASSQTLAGAPYNEQFF. The CDR3 DNA reads as TGTGCCAGCAGTCAAACCTTAGCGGGAGCCCCTTACAATGAGCAGTTCTTC.

The chain joins TRBV5-6 to TRBJ1-2; no reliable D call. Per germline, CDR1 SGHDT and CDR2 YYEEEE. V was shortened by 4 bases and J by 8 bases, with 12 bases between the two germline ends. This CDR3 is built from 12 residues. For the CDR3, the DNA is TGTGCCAGCAGCACCGGGAGGGCCGGCTACACCTTC. It is translated as CASSTGRAGYTF.

As DNA, the CDR3 is TGTGCCAGCAGTGAGCGGGGACCCTACGAGCAGTACTTC. It yields the protein CASSERGPYEQYF. The rearrangement joins TRBV6-1 to TRBJ2-7, with D possibly being TRBD2 (6 bases). The V and J ends lost 3 bases and 2 bases respectively, with 8 bases between them. The length of the CDR3 is 13 residues. Per germline, CDR1 MNHNS and CDR2 SASEGT.

The chain carries TRBV19 and TRBJ2-5; the match to TRBD1 covers 10 bases. The CDR3 consists of 15 residues. CDR1 LNHDA and CDR2 SQIVND come from the germline V gene (reference sequence). V shed 4 bases and J 2 bases; nucleotides not matched to a gene: 4. The CDR3 DNA is TGTGCCAGTAGTAGACAGGGGGCAGAGCAAGAGACCCAGTACTTC. Translation: CASSRQGAEQETQYF. The entire variable domain, with the rest obtained from reference TRBV19 and TRBJ2-5, is as follows: DGGITQSPKYLFRKEGQNVTLSCEQNLNHDAMYWYRQDPGQGLRLIYYSQIVNDFQKGDIAEGYSVSREKKESFPLTVTSAQKNPTAFYLCASSRQGAEQETQYFGPGTRLLVL.